Each of the 2 T cell receptor beta chains below was sequenced from the same sample in a study of T cell changes during pregnancy in multiple sclerosis. The method was immunoSEQ multiplex PCR; TCRdb's version includes in-frame clones alone and lacks a portion of them. The repertoire has roughly 46,000 clones, over 85% of them found once; the top ten carry roughly 3.8%. The starting material was CD8+ T cells from peripheral blood mononuclear cells, obtained after pregnancy. The receptors shown here come from a female donor with multiple sclerosis, enrolled in a pregnancy study.

V gene TRBV19 combines with J gene TRBJ2-1; possible D gene TRBD2, 5 bases. CDR1 is LNHDA and CDR2 is SQIVND in the germline V gene (reference sequence). Trimming took 6 bases from V and 6 from J, leaving 12 bases between them. The CDR3 is 13 amino acids. The CDR3 sequence: CASSMSGSNEQFF. CDR3 DNA sequence: TGTGCCAGTAGCATGTCGGGGTCCAATGAGCAGTTCTTC.

This clone was detected only a few times. The genes are TRBV29-1 and TRBJ1-1; perhaps TRBD1 as D (6 bases). The V end was cut by 0 bases, the J end by 9 bases, with 17 bases between. CDR3 size: 14 residues. Germline lookup yields CDR1 SQVTM and CDR2 ANQGSEA. CDR3 in DNA: TGCAGCGTTGAAGATCTTCAAAGGCAGGGGAAAGCTTTCTTT. This gives the protein CSVEDLQRQGKAFF.